One and the same sample provided the 17 T cell receptor beta chains below, sequenced in a study of T cell repertoires in cytomegalovirus infection. TCRdb called the reads again in MiXCR, with one record for every CDR3 protein. The profile covers 110,000 to 150,000 distinct CDR3 sequences, with 32% appearing a single time and roughly 47% taken by the ten largest. Their antigen targets remain unknown. The source material was CD8+ T cells from cultured PBMCs, sampled from culture after CMV antigen stimulation. The receptors here all came from a human donor in good health (CMV status not recorded). Some clones in this sample may be carry-over from other donors' samples.

This clonotype was observed a few times. The chain carries TRBV27 and TRBJ2-5; the match to TRBD1 covers 8 bases. The V and J ends lost 5 bases and 5 bases, in that order; junction bases with no gene match: 7. This CDR3 is built from 14 residues. Per germline, CDR1 MNHEY and CDR2 SMNVEV (reference sequence). The CDR3 region has the DNA TGTGCCAGCAGTACCCGGACAGGGAGGGAGACCCAGTACTTC. Its translation: CASSTRTGRETQYF.

This clonotype was recorded many times. The chain links TRBV6-5 to TRBJ1-1; D is perhaps TRBD1 (5 bases). Germline CDR1 MNHEY, CDR2 SVGAGI. The CDR3 runs to 13 residues. V lost 1 base and J lost 4, with 7 bases in between. The DNA for the CDR3 is TGTGCCAGCAGTTACTTGGGGCTCACTGAAGCTTTCTTT. Translated, it gives CASSYLGLTEAFF.

This clonotype was counted between two and nine times. The genes are TRBV14 and TRBJ2-4, with D possibly TRBD2 on 6 matching bases. The CDR3 sequence is 15 residues long. V shed 4 bases and J shed 9 bases, with 19 bases lying between them. The V gene's germline CDR1 is SGHDN and CDR2 FVKESK. CDR3 in DNA: TGTGCCAGCAGCCCCACCGGGGGAAGTAGGGGCATTCAGTACTTC. This gives the protein CASSPTGGSRGIQYF.

This chain connects TRBV5-5 to TRBJ1-5; weak D call: TRBD1 (6 bases). CDR1 is SGHKS and CDR2 is YYEKEE in the germline V gene (reference sequence). The CDR3 is made up of 15 amino acids. The V and J ends lost 6 bases and 5 bases respectively, with 18 bases between them. For the CDR3, the DNA is TGTGCCAGCACCATAGGGGGGGTCGGTTATCAGCCCCAGCATTTT. Translated: CASTIGGVGYQPQHF.

V usage is TRBV12-3 or TRBV12-4 and J usage is TRBJ1-1; no reliable D call. Trimming pared 8 bases from V and 0 bases from J, leaving 7 bases between. This CDR3 comprises 12 residues. CDR3 in DNA: TGTGCCAGCCCCGATCTGAACACTGAAGCTTTCTTT. This encodes CASPDLNTEAFF.

This clonotype was counted only a few times. The chain couples TRBV4-1 to TRBJ1-2; the D gene is possibly TRBD1 (6 bases). Germline lookup yields CDR1 MGHRA and CDR2 YSYEKL. Trimming cost V 3 bases and J 8 bases, with 16 bases left between them. The CDR3 covers 14 residues. For the CDR3, the DNA is TGCGCCAGCAGCCAGGGGGCTGTAGTCATCGGCTACACCTTC. This gives the protein CASSQGAVVIGYTF.

In regard to this clonotype: It may be a read error: a sequence one base away is much more abundant. V usage is TRBV2 and J usage is TRBJ1-2; possible D gene TRBD1, 5 bases. The CDR3 length is 10 residues. Germline V lookup: CDR1 SNHLY, CDR2 FYNNEI. Here the CDR3 reads CASFEWGCTF. CDR3 coding DNA: TGTGCCAGCTTCGAGTGGGGCTGCACCTTC.

The genes are TRBV7-6 and TRBJ1-1; 7 bases are a match to TRBD1. V lost 5 bases, J lost 3 bases, and 3 bases stayed unmatched. The CDR3 length is 13 residues. CDR1 SGHVS and CDR2 FNYEAQ come from the germline V gene. Here the CDR3 DNA reads TGTGCCAGCAGCCGTAGGGGGCACACTGAAGCTTTCTTT. Translation gives CASSRRGHTEAFF.

This clonotype was detected a few times. V gene TRBV20-1 combines with J gene TRBJ2-1; no firm D call. The CDR3 has 16 residues. The germline V gene has CDR1 DFQATT and CDR2 SNEGSKA (reference sequence). Trimming stripped 0 bases from V and 0 bases from J, with 12 bases between. The CDR3 loop reads CSARDRTKSSYNEQFF. CDR3 DNA: TGCAGTGCTAGAGATCGAACCAAGAGCTCCTACAATGAGCAGTTCTTC.

The sample holds a few counts of this clonotype. The chain uses TRBV12-3 or TRBV12-4 and TRBJ2-7; D is uncertain. The CDR3 spans 12 residues. V lost 3 bases to trimming and J lost 2 bases, with 5 bases between them. The CDR3 DNA sequence: TGTGCCAGCAGTTTCACAGCCTACGAGCAGTACTTC. This translates into CASSFTAYEQYF.

This rearrangement joins TRBV29-1 to TRBJ2-3; D call uncertain. CDR3 length: 17 residues. V was trimmed by 5 bases and J by 2 bases, leaving 23 bases between them. Looked up from germline, CDR1 is SQVTM and CDR2 is ANQGSEA. CDR3 coding DNA: TGCAGCGTTATTGAACCGACCGATGGGCCGAACACAGATACGCAGTATTTT. It translates to CSVIEPTDGPNTDTQYF.

V is TRBV7-2 and J is TRBJ2-7; tentatively, D is TRBD1 or TRBD2 (5 bases each). Germline V gene sequence: CDR1 SGHTA, CDR2 FQGNSA. The V end lost 3 bases, the J end lost 2 bases, and 14 bases lay between the germline ends. The CDR3 length is 15 residues. The CDR3 loop is CASSLFGTDTYEQYF. The CDR3 DNA sequence: TGTGCCAGCAGCTTGTTTGGGACGGACACCTACGAGCAGTACTTC.

This clonotype was observed a few times. The rearrangement uses TRBV27 and TRBJ1-4; D remains ambiguous. This CDR3 is built from 15 residues. Germline CDR1 and CDR2: MNHEY and SMNVEV (reference sequence). Trimming cost V 0 bases and J 1 base, with 6 bases left between them. The CDR3 sequence: CASSLSFGTNEKLFF. The CDR3 DNA reads TGTGCCAGCAGTTTATCGTTCGGAACTAATGAAAAACTGTTTTTT.

This clonotype has just a few counts. The gene calls are TRBV7-2 and TRBJ2-3; 12 nucleotides line up with TRBD2. V shed 4 bases and J 5 bases; nucleotides not matched to a gene: 4. Germline V lookup: CDR1 SGHTA, CDR2 FQGNSA. This CDR3 spans 15 amino acids. The CDR3 reads CASSSTSGGGDTQYF. Written as DNA, the CDR3 is TGTGCCAGCAGCTCGACTAGCGGGGGTGGAGATACGCAGTATTTT.

The chain carries TRBV6-1 and TRBJ2-7; the D is unclear. Germline V lookup: CDR1 MNHNS, CDR2 SASEGT. This CDR3 has 14 residues. V shed 5 bases and J shed 5 bases, with 16 bases lying between them. CDR3 loop: CASSPLHSLDEQYF. The CDR3 DNA sequence: TGTGCCAGCAGTCCGCTCCATAGTCTAGACGAGCAGTACTTC.

This clonotype appeared a few times. J is TRBJ1-5 and V is TRBV6-8; D may be TRBD1 (5 bases). This CDR3 spans 16 amino acids. CDR1 is MNHGY and CDR2 is SAAAGT in the germline V gene. The V end lost 2 bases, the J end lost 0 bases, and 11 bases lay between the germline ends. CDR3 sequence reads: CASSYGGFYSNQPQHF. CDR3 nucleotide sequence: TGTGCCAGCAGTTACGGGGGTTTCTATAGCAATCAGCCCCAGCATTTT.

The chain is built from TRBV29-1 and TRBJ2-2, with 9 bases aligning to TRBD2. V lost 3 bases, J lost 5 bases, and 7 bases stayed unmatched. The CDR3 runs 15 residues. Germline V gives CDR1 SQVTM, CDR2 ANQGSEA. For the CDR3, the DNA is TGCAGCGTTGAGCTTGGACTAGCGTCGACCGGGGAGCTGTTTTTT. Encoded protein: CSVELGLASTGELFF.